A single sample gave rise to the 10 T cell receptor beta chains below, sequenced in a study of shared clonotypes between healthy human individuals. TCRdb's table, derived via immunoSEQ multiplex PCR, lists solely in-frame clones and lacks some. The sample consists of some 2,100,000 clones, more than 90% of them appearing once. Sequenced input: naive CD4+ T cells sorted from blood. The subset here: CD45RA+ positively selected. Receptors originate from a young man in good health.

In regard to this clone: This sample also contains other DNA sequences that code for the same CDR3. The chain has TRBV28 and TRBJ2-5; TRBD1 matches at 8 bases. The germline gives CDR1 MDHEN, CDR2 SYDVKM. The CDR3 extends over 14 amino acids. Trimming removed 6 bases from V and 5 bases from J; junction bases left unmatched: 8. The CDR3 spells CASSLGQGRETQYF. CDR3 bases: TGTGCCAGCAGCCTTGGACAGGGAAGGGAGACCCAGTACTTC.

The CDR3 protein is CASSPRGKNTGELFF. CDR3 bases: TGTGCCAGCAGCCCCCGGGGAAAGAACACCGGGGAGCTGTTTTTT. The J gene is TRBJ2-2, the V gene TRBV5-4; possibly TRBD2 for D (5 bases). Trimming cost V 4 bases and J 1 base, with 11 bases left between them. This CDR3 contains 15 residues. Germline loops: CDR1 SGHNT, CDR2 YYREEE (reference sequence).

The chain joins TRBV30 to TRBJ2-5; weak D call: TRBD1 (6 bases). Germline loops: CDR1 GTSNPN, CDR2 SVGIG (reference sequence). V was clipped by 0 bases and J by 0 bases, with 17 bases between them. The CDR3 extends over 17 amino acids. The CDR3 loop reads CAWSVGSTGRHQETQYF. CDR3 coding DNA: TGTGCCTGGAGTGTGGGATCAACAGGGAGACACCAAGAGACCCAGTACTTC. The complete variable domain, with remaining parts taken from reference TRBV30 and TRBJ2-5, reads SQTIHQWPATLVQPVGSPLSLECTVEGTSNPNLYWYRQAAGRGLQLLFYSVGIGQISSEVPQNLSASRPQDRQFILSSKKLLLSDSGFYLCAWSVGSTGRHQETQYFGPGTRLLVL.

This chain connects TRBV7-2 to TRBJ1-6, with unresolved D. The CDR3 has 15 amino acids. Germline CDR1 SGHTA, CDR2 FQGNSA. Trimming pared 2 bases from V and 7 bases from J, leaving 12 bases between. CDR3 protein: CASSLKAGGNSPLHF. As DNA, the CDR3 is TGTGCCAGCAGCTTAAAGGCAGGCGGGAATTCACCCCTCCACTTT.

The chain couples TRBV5-1 to TRBJ1-4; the D is unclear. CDR1 and CDR2 from the germline V gene are SGHRS and YFSETQ. This CDR3 has 15 amino acids. Trimming removed 4 bases at V and 8 bases at J, with 18 bases between. The CDR3 DNA reads TGCGCCAGCAGCCCCGACGGCGTCCGTGGAGAAAAACTGTTTTTT. It yields the protein CASSPDGVRGEKLFF.

V is TRBV2 and J is TRBJ1-3; 7 nucleotides match TRBD1. With 4 bases clipped from V and 0 bases from J, the junction kept 6 bases outside the gene matches. This CDR3 contains 16 residues. Germline V lookup: CDR1 SNHLY, CDR2 FYNNEI. The DNA for the CDR3 is TGTGCCAGCAGTGTTCAGGGACAGATCTCTGGAAACACCATATATTTT. This encodes CASSVQGQISGNTIYF.

J is TRBJ2-5 and V is TRBV30, with D tentatively TRBD1 (6 bases). The V gene's germline CDR1 is GTSNPN and CDR2 SVGIG (reference sequence). V was pared by 4 bases and J by 7 bases, with 16 bases between. This CDR3 spans 13 amino acids. This CDR3 reads CAWMSKGVGTQYF. The DNA for the CDR3 is TGTGCCTGGATGAGTAAGGGGGTGGGGACCCAGTACTTC.

The rearrangement joins TRBV6-1 to TRBJ2-1, with 14 positions matching TRBD2. CDR1 and CDR2 from the germline V gene are MNHNS and SASEGT. There are 17 residues in the CDR3. Unmatched junction bases numbered 0, after V lost 1 base and J lost 1 base. In DNA form, the CDR3 reads TGTGCCAGCAGTGAAGGACTAGCGGGAGGGTCCTACAATGAGCAGTTCTTC. It yields the protein CASSEGLAGGSYNEQFF.

The genes are TRBV19 and TRBJ2-2; 11 bases match TRBD2. The V gene end was trimmed by 5 bases and the J gene end by 7 bases; junction bases not matched to a gene: 9. CDR1 and CDR2 from the germline V gene are LNHDA and SQIVND (reference sequence). The CDR3 is 16 amino acids. CDR3 residues: CASSVLAGGPSGELFF. The CDR3 nucleotides read TGTGCCAGTAGTGTCCTAGCGGGAGGACCGAGCGGGGAGCTGTTTTTT.

The chain joins TRBV18 to TRBJ1-1, with D uncertain. This CDR3 spans 14 amino acids. Trimming cost V 4 bases and J 2 bases, with 11 bases left between them. Germline V gene data show CDR1 as KGHSH and CDR2 as LQKENI. The CDR3 loop is CASSLGPINTEAFF. The DNA for the CDR3 is TGTGCCAGCTCACTCGGACCGATTAACACTGAAGCTTTCTTT.